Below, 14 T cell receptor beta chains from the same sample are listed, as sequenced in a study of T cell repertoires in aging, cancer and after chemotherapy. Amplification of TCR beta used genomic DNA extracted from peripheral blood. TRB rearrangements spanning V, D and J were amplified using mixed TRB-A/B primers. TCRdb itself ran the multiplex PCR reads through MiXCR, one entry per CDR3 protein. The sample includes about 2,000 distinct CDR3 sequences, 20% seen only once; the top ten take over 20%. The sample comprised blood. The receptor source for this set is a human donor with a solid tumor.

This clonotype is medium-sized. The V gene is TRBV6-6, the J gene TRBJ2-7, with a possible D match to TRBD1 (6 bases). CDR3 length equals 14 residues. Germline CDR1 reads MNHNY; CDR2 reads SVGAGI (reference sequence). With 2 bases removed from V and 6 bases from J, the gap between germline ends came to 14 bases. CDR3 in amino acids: CASSYTGTRIEQYF. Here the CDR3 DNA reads TGTGCCAGCAGTTACACCGGGACAAGGATCGAGCAGTACTTC.

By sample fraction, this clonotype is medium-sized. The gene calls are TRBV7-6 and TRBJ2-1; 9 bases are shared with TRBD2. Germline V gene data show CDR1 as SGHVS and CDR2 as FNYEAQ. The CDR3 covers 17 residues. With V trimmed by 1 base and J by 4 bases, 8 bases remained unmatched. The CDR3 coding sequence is TGTGCCAGCAGCTTAGGGTTGTCTAGCGGGGATTACAATGAGCAGTTCTTC. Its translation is CASSLGLSSGDYNEQFF.

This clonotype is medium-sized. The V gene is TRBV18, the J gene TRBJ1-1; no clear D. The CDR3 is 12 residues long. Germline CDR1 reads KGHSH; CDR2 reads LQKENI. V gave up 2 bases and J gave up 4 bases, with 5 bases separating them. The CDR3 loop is CASSPLITEAFF. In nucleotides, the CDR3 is TGTGCCAGCTCACCATTGATCACTGAAGCTTTCTTT.

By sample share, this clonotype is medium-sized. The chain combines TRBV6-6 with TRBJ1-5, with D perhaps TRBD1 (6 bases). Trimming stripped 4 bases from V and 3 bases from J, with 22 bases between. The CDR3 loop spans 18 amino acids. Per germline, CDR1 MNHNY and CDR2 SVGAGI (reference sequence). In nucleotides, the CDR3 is TGTGCCAGCAGTTCGCTCATCGAGGGGGTCTATGTCAATCAGCCCCAGCATTTT. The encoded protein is CASSSLIEGVYVNQPQHF.

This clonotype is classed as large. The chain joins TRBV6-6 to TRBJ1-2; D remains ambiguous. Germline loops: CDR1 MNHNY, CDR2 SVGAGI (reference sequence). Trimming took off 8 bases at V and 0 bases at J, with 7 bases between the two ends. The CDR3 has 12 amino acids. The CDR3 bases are TGTGCCAGCGGCCTAGCTAACTATGGCTACACCTTC. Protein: CASGLANYGYTF.

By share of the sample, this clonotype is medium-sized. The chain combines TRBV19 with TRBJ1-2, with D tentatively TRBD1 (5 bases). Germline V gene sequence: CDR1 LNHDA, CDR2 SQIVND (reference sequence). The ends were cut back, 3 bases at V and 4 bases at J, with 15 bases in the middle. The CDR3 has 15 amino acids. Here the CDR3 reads CASSMGGEGTYGYTF. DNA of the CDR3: TGTGCCAGTAGTATGGGGGGAGAGGGGACCTATGGCTACACCTTC.

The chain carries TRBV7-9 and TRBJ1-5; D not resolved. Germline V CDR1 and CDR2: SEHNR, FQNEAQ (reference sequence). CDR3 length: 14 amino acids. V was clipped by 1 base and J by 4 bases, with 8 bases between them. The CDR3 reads CASSLDWGNQPQHF. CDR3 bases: TGTGCCAGCAGCTTAGACTGGGGAAATCAGCCCCAGCATTTT.

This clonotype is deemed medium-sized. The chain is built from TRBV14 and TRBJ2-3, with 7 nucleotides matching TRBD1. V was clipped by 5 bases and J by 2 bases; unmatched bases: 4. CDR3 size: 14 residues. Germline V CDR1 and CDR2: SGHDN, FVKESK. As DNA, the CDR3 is TGTGCCAGCAGCAAGGGACAGATCACAGATACGCAGTATTTT. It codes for CASSKGQITDTQYF.

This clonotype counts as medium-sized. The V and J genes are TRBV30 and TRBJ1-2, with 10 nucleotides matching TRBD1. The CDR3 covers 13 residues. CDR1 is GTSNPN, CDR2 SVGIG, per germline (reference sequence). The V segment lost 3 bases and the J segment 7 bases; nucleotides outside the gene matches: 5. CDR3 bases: TGTGCCTGGAGCCGGACAGGGGGTGGTGGCTACACCTTC. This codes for CAWSRTGGGGYTF.

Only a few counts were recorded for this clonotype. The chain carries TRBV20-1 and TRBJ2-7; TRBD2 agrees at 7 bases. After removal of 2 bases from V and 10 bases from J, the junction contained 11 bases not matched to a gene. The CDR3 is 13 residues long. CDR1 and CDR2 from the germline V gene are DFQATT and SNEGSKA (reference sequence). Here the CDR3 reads CSARKGPRDYQYF. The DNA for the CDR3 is TGCAGTGCTAGAAAGGGCCCCCGGGACTACCAGTACTTC.

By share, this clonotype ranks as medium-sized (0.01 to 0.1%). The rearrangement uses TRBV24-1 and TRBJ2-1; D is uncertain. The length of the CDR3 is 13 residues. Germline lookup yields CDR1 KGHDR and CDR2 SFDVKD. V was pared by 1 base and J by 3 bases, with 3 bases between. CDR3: CATSDFNYNEQFF. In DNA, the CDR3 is TGTGCCACCAGTGATTTTAACTACAATGAGCAGTTCTTC.

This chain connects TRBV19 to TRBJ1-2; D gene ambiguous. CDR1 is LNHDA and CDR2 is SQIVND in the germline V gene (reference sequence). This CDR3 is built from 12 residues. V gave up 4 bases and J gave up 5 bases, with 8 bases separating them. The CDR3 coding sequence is TGTGCCAGTAGTACGTTAGGGTATGGCTACACCTTC. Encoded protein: CASSTLGYGYTF.

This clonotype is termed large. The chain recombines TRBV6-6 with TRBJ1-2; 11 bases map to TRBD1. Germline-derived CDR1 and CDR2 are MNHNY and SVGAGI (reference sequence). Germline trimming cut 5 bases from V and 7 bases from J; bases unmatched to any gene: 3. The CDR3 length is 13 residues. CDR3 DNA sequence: TGTGCCAGCAGTGCCGGGACAGGGGGTGGCTACACCTTC. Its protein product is CASSAGTGGGYTF.

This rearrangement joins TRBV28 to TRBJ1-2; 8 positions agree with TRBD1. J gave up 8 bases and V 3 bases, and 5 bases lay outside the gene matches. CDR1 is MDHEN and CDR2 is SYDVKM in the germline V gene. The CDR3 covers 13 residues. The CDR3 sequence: CASSLAGGGGYTF. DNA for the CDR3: TGTGCCAGCAGTTTGGCAGGGGGCGGGGGCTACACCTTC.